The rows below give T cell receptor beta chains drawn from one sample of a study of blood T cell repertoires in COVID-19. Clones were sequenced by immunoSEQ multiplex PCR, and TCRdb holds only the in-frame ones, with some missing. Of 70,000 or so clones listed, 76% are singletons. Sequences were obtained from peripheral blood. All receptors come from a man aged 55-75 years with COVID-19, enrolled during active disease. The CDR3 runs from the conserved cysteine through the conserved F or W. Each record gives: clone size, D gene, J gene, V gene, CDR3 DNA, CDR3 protein. D genes are given only for firm matches. Clone size appears in some rows only: once, few, many, or a class for an expanded clone.

clone size: NA; D gene: NA; J gene: TRBJ1-2; V gene: TRBV7-9; CDR3 DNA: TGTGCCAGCAGCGTCGGGAACTATGGCTACACCTTC; CDR3 protein: CASSVGNYGYTF
clone size: NA; D gene: TRBD1; J gene: TRBJ1-2; V gene: TRBV3-1/TRBV3-2; CDR3 DNA: TGTGCCAGCAGCCAAGGGTTGGGACAGAACTATGGCTACACCTTC; CDR3 protein: CASSQGLGQNYGYTF
clone size: NA; D gene: NA; J gene: TRBJ1-3; V gene: TRBV10-2; CDR3 DNA: TGCGCCAGCAGCGGGGAGGGGACTGGAAACACCATATATTTT; CDR3 protein: CASSGEGTGNTIYF
clone size: NA; D gene: TRBD1; J gene: TRBJ2-3; V gene: TRBV7-9; CDR3 DNA: TGTGCCAGCAGCCCCAAACAGGGGGTGGGCACAGATACGCAGTATTTT; CDR3 protein: CASSPKQGVGTDTQYF
clone size: once; D gene: TRBD1; J gene: TRBJ1-1; V gene: TRBV3-1/TRBV3-2; CDR3 DNA: TGTGCCAGCAGCATGCGGGACAGGGGTAGAGAGACTGAAGCTTTCTTT; CDR3 protein: CASSMRDRGRETEAFF
clone size: NA; D gene: TRBD2; J gene: TRBJ2-3; V gene: TRBV9; CDR3 DNA: TGTGCCAGCAGCGTAGTCCACCGGGAGGATCCAGATACGCAGTATTTT; CDR3 protein: CASSVVHREDPDTQYF
clone size: few; D gene: TRBD1; J gene: TRBJ2-3; V gene: TRBV27; CDR3 DNA: TGTGCCAGCAGTTTGACCGGGACAGGGCTCACAGATACGCAGTATTTT; CDR3 protein: CASSLTGTGLTDTQYF
clone size: NA; D gene: TRBD1; J gene: TRBJ1-2; V gene: TRBV29-1; CDR3 DNA: TGCAGCGCCGGACAGGGGGACTATGGCTACACCTTC; CDR3 protein: CSAGQGDYGYTF
clone size: NA; D gene: NA; J gene: TRBJ1-6; V gene: TRBV28; CDR3 DNA: TGTGCCAGCAGTTCTTTGACAGATAGTTCACCCCTCCACTTT; CDR3 protein: CASSSLTDSSPLHF
clone size: NA; D gene: TRBD2; J gene: TRBJ2-7; V gene: TRBV4-1; CDR3 DNA: TGCGCCAGCAGCCAAGTGCCGGGCCAGGGAGGGCGCGAGCAGTACTTC; CDR3 protein: CASSQVPGQGGREQYF
clone size: NA; D gene: NA; J gene: TRBJ1-2; V gene: TRBV28; CDR3 DNA: TGTGCCAGCAGTTCCCAGGGCCACTATGGCTACACCTTC; CDR3 protein: CASSSQGHYGYTF
clone size: NA; D gene: TRBD2; J gene: TRBJ2-2; V gene: TRBV4-2; CDR3 DNA: TGTGCCAGCAGCGGGGTAGCGGGGGGGCGCGACACCGGGGAGCTGTTTTTT; CDR3 protein: CASSGVAGGRDTGELFF
clone size: NA; D gene: TRBD2; J gene: TRBJ2-3; V gene: TRBV6-4; CDR3 DNA: TGTGCCAGCAGTGAAGGCCTAGCGGGAGGAGATACGCAGTATTTT; CDR3 protein: CASSEGLAGGDTQYF
clone size: few; D gene: TRBD2; J gene: TRBJ2-7; V gene: TRBV5-1; CDR3 DNA: TGCGCCAGCAGCTGGGGTGAGCGGGAGGGCCCAGAGTACTTC; CDR3 protein: CASSWGEREGPEYF
clone size: NA; D gene: NA; J gene: TRBJ1-4; V gene: TRBV18; CDR3 DNA: TGTGCCAGCTCTCCAACAGGGTTCCGTAATGAAAAACTGTTTTTT; CDR3 protein: CASSPTGFRNEKLFF
clone size: NA; D gene: NA; J gene: TRBJ2-3; V gene: TRBV11-2; CDR3 DNA: TGTGCCAGCAGCTTATTGGGGGCCGTCACGCAGTATTTT; CDR3 protein: CASSLLGAVTQYF
clone size: NA; D gene: NA; J gene: TRBJ1-1; V gene: TRBV11-2; CDR3 DNA: TGTGCCAGCAGCTTAGGAACAGGGATGAACACTGAAGCTTTCTTT; CDR3 protein: CASSLGTGMNTEAFF
clone size: NA; D gene: TRBD1; J gene: TRBJ1-1; V gene: TRBV29-1; CDR3 DNA: TGCAGCGTTTGCGCACAGGGGGGGAACACTGAAGCTTTCTTT; CDR3 protein: CSVCAQGGNTEAFF